This TCR beta chain is from a study of CD8+ T cells in alopecia areata. Study context: Treated patients received oral tofacitinib, 5 to 10 mg twice daily. Tofacitinib therapy lasting 6 to 18 months was followed by 6 months off drug.

After isolation, RNA underwent reverse transcription to generate cDNA as the sequencing template. Assay used: immunoSEQ multiplex PCR; TCRdb lists only in-frame clones, some missing. Of more than 150,000 clones detected, 45% to 60% appear once; the ten largest clones hold approximately 20%. This material consisted of CD8+ T cells sorted from blood, taken at week 0. The TCR was taken from a human donor with alopecia areata.

The CDR3 coding sequence is TGTGCCAGCAGCTTAAGGGACACACCGAACACCGGGGAGCTGTTTTTT. Translation: CASSLRDTPNTGELFF. The chain couples TRBV13 to TRBJ2-2; weak D call: TRBD1 (6 bases). V lost 2 bases, J lost 0 bases, and 10 bases lay in between. This CDR3 is built from 16 residues. Germline-derived CDR1 and CDR2 are PRHDT and FYEKMQ (reference sequence).